This entry features one T cell receptor (beta chain) sequence. Its cognate antigen is unknown. Other DNA sequences in the same sample also yield this CDR3. While the first cohort had 650 to 850 subjects, the donors belonged to the separate validation cohort of 100 to 150 subjects. This sample stems from a study of cytomegalovirus exposure and HLA in healthy donors. Germline loops: CDR1 SGHRS, CDR2 YFSETQ. The CDR3 consists of 15 residues. Unmatched junction bases numbered 0, after V lost 0 bases and J lost 2 bases. The data were produced by immunoSEQ multiplex PCR, yet TCRdb's version contains in-frame clones alone and is incomplete. Here the sample spans 140,000 or so clones, approximately 88% being singletons. Overall study results and limits: Rarity held for most TCR sequences, but there were some public TCRs that occurred in many donors. Overall, around 160 TCR beta chains were annotated as cytomegalovirus-associated.

The sequence was obtained from a man aged 18-30 years in good health and CMV-seropositive. Material for sequencing was PBMCs. V and J are TRBV5-1 and TRBJ1-3; 9 nucleotides align to TRBD1. The CDR3 protein is CASSLDRGPGNTIYF. The DNA for the CDR3 is TGCGCCAGCAGCTTGGACAGGGGGCCTGGAAACACCATATATTTT.